Sequencing of this T cell receptor (beta chain) was carried out in a study of blood T cell repertoires in COVID-19. Whole-study context: PBMCs, B-cell-depleted T cells, or T cells provided the cDNA or gDNA that made up the material.

In the 2 weeks before study entry, exposed participants met a COVID-19 case, which was PCR-confirmed or clinician-diagnosed. V lost 4 bases and J lost 4, with 15 bases in between. In germline, CDR1 is WSHSY, CDR2 SAAADI. This CDR3 comprises 15 residues. Data came from immunoSEQ multiplex PCR; TCRdb stores just in-frame clones and leaves some out. Of about 270,000 clones listed, 75% to 95% are singletons. The gene calls are TRBV10-2 and TRBJ2-3; TRBD2 might be the D (5 bases). Sequencing used PBMCs or T cells enriched from blood (not recorded which). The TCR comes from a man aged 35-49 years who had been exposed to COVID-19. Here the CDR3 reads CASSGSSDSADTQYF. The CDR3, as DNA: TGCGCCAGCAGTGGTTCATCGGATAGCGCAGATACGCAGTATTTT.